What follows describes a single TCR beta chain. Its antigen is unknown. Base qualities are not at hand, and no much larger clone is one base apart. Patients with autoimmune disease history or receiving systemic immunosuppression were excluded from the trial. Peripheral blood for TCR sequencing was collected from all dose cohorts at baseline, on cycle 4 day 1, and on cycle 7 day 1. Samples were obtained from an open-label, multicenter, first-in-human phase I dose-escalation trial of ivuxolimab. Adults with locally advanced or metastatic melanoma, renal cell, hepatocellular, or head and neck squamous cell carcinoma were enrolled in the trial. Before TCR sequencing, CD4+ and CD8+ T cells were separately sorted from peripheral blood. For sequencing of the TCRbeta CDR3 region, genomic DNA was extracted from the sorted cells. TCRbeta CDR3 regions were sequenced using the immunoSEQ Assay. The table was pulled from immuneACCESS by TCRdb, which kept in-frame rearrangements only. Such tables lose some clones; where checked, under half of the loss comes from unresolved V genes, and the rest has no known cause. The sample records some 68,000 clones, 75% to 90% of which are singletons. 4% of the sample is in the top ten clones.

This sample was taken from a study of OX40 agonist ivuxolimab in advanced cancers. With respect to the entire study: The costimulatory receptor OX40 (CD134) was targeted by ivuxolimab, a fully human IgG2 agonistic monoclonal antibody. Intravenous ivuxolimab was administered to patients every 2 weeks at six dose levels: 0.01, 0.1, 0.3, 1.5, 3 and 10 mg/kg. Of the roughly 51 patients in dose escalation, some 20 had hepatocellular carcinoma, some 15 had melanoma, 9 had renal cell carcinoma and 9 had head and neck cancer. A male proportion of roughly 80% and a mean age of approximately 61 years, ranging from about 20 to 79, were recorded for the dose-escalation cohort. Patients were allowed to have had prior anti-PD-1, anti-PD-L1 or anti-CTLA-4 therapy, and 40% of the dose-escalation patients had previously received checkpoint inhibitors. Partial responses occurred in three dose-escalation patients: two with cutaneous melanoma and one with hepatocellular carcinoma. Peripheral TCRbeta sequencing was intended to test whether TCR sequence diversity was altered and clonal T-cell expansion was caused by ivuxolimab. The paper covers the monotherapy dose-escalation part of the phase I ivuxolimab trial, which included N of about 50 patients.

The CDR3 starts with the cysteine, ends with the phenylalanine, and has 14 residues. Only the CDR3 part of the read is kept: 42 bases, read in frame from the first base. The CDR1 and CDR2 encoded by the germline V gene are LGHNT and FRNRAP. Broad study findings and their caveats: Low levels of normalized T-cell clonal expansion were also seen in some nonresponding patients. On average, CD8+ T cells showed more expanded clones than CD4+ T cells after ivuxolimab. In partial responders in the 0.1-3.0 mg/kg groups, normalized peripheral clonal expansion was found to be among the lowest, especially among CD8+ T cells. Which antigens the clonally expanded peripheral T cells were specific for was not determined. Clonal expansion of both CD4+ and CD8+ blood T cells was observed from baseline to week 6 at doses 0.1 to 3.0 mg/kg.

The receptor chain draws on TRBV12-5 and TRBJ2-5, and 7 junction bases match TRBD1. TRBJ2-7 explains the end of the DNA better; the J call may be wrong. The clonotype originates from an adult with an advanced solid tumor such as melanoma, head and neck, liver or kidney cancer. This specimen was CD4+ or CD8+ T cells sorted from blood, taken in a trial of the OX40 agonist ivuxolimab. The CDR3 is CASGKTGPNYEQYF. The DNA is TGTGCTAGTGGTAAGACAGGGCCAAACTACGAGCAGTACTTC.